This T cell receptor beta chain was captured in a study of a mutant IDH1 vaccine in newly diagnosed glioma (dated by TCRdb to the early 2020s). About the full investigation: Of the approximately 29 treated patients, about 62% were male and 37.5% were female, and a mean age of 40.4 years was recorded. Prior to enrollment, standard therapy consisting of radiotherapy alone, temozolomide alone, or radiochemotherapy with temozolomide had been administered to patients, with the combination being received by most patients. Six visits were used for peripheral blood collection: V03 (baseline), V05, V07, V10, V12 and V13. For exploratory analyses, longitudinal TCRB deep sequencing was carried out in roughly 23 treated patients wherever samples were available. Broad study findings and their caveats: Across multiple MHC alleles, vaccine-induced immune responses were seen in 90% to 95% of patients. The authors stated that sample limitations prevented analyses of patient blood samples from being reproduced. No apparent relationship was observed between pseudoprogression and alterations in the top peripheral T cell clonotypes detected by TCRB sequencing. PBMC samples for TCRB deep sequencing were selected based on availability.

This clone was seen more than once but under ten times. What antigen it recognizes has not been identified. Per-nucleotide qualities are absent, and no much larger clonotype sits a single base away. The time point label on this specimen signifies: baseline, week 1 (first vaccination visit). In light of the paper, this sample's treatment or condition label describes: pre-vaccination baseline after standard-of-care therapy. Newly diagnosed WHO grade 3 or 4 IDH1-mutant astrocytomas showing loss of nuclear ATRX were present in the donors. The samples were drawn from NOA16, a multicentre, single-arm, open-label phase I trial in Germany that tested a mutant IDH1 peptide vaccine in humans for the first time. Visit V03 blood draws served as the baseline sample for immunogenicity testing. The DNeasy Blood and Tissue Kit was used to extract genomic DNA from EDTA blood for TCRB sequencing. Cut back by 1 base and 7 bases, the V and J ends lie 13 bases apart. The germline V gene sets CDR1 to SGHTA and CDR2 to FQGNSA. The CDR3 holds 14 amino acids from the cysteine to the phenylalanine. Only the CDR3 part of the read is kept: 42 bases, read in frame from the first base.

Receptor amplification or capture employed the immunoSEQ multiplex PCR assay. Rearranged TCR beta chain sequences were amplified with the hsTCRB Kit following the manufacturer's protocol. An Illumina MiSeq was used to sequence the TCRB libraries. On the study's bioinformatics: Demultiplexing, trimming and gene mapping were performed with the kit vendor's proprietary platform. Not all clones reach the TCRdb copy of this immuneACCESS table, which keeps in-frame sequences only. Checked studies attribute under half of the gap to unresolved V genes and leave the rest unexplained. The DNA was the basis for D and trimming; V, J and clone size are from that table. The table for this sample lists 90,000 to 95,000 clones; 83% of them were counted only once. The ten biggest clones cover 7.4% of the sample.

The sequence is built from TRBV7-2 and TRBJ1-1, with the D gene too uncertain to name. This TCR came from a woman between 50 and 59 years old with glioma. The sequences come from PBMCs, collected from a glioma patient treated with radiotherapy, temozolomide or both. The CDR3 sequence is CASSLDRGRNEAFF. The sequenced DNA: TGTGCCAGCAGCTTAGACCGGGGAAGGAATGAAGCTTTCTTT.